This T cell receptor (beta chain) was recorded in a study of blood T cell repertoires in COVID-19. Study-wide context: Donors in the United States, Italy and Spain gave samples during acute or convalescent COVID-19. T cells, B-cell-depleted T cells, or PBMCs supplied cDNA or gDNA.

This clone was counted a few times. Authors' processing steps: Cell counts per sample came from amplifying reference gene primers. Profiling relied on immunoSEQ multiplex PCR, and the TCRdb table lists in-frame clones only, not all of them. Clone size and the V and J calls come from that table; the DNA yielded D and trimming. The sample has under 300,000 clones, 88% seen once. The sequence came from a woman under 40 with acute or convalescent COVID-19. What was sequenced was peripheral blood.

The CDR3 loop reads CASSPFGSYGYTF. The CDR3 coding sequence is TGTGCCAGCAGCCCCTTCGGTTCCTATGGCTACACCTTC. The chain recombines TRBV5-4 with TRBJ1-2, with D uncertain. CDR3 size: 13 residues. Germline-derived CDR1 and CDR2 are SGHNT and YYREEE (reference sequence). Trimming took 4 bases from V and 4 from J, leaving 11 bases between them.